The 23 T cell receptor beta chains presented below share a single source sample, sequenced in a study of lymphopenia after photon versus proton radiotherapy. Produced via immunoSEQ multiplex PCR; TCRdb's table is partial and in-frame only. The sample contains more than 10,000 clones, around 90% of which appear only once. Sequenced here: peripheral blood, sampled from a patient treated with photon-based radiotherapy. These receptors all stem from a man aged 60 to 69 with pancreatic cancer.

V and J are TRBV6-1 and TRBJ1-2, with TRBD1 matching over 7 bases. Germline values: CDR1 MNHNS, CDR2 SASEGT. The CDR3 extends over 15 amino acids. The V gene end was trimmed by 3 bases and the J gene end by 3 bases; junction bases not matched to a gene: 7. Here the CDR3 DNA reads TGTGCCAGCAGTGAGTCCGTCGGGACAGACTATGGCTACACCTTC. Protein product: CASSESVGTDYGYTF.

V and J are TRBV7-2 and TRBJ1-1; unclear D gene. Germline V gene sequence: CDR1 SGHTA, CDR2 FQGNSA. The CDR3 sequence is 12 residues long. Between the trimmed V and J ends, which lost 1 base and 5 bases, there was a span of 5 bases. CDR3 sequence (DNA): TGTGCCAGCAGCTTAGGGGAAACTGAAGCTTTCTTT. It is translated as CASSLGETEAFF.

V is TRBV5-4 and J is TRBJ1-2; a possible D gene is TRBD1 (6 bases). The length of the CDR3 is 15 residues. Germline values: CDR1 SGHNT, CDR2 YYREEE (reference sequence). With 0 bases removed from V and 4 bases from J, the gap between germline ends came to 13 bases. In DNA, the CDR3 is TGTGCCAGCAGCTTGGGTGACCGGACAGCCTATGGCTACACCTTC. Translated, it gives CASSLGDRTAYGYTF.

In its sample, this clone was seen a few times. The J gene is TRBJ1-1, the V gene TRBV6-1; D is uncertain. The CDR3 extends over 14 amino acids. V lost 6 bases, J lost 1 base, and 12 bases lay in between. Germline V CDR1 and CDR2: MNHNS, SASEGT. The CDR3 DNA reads TGTGCCAGCAGGGAGCATTTGGAGAACACTGAAGCTTTCTTT. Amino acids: CASREHLENTEAFF.

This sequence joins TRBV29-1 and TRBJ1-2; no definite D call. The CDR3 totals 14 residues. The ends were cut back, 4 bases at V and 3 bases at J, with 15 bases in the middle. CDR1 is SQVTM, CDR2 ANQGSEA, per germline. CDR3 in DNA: TGCAGCGTTGGAGGCCGGGAAAGGCACTATGGCTACACCTTC. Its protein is CSVGGRERHYGYTF.

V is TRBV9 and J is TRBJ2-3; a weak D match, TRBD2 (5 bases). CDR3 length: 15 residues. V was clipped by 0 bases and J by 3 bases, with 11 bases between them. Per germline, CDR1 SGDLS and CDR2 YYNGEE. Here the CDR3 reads CASSVGGLTTDTQYF. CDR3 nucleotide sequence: TGTGCCAGCAGCGTAGGAGGGCTTACGACAGATACGCAGTATTTT. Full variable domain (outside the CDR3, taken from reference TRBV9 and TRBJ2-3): DSGVTQTPKHLITATGQRVTLRCSPRSGDLSVYWYQQSLDQGLQFLIQYYNGEERAKGNILERFSAQQFPDLHSELNLSSLELGDSALYFCASSVGGLTTDTQYFGPGTRLTVL.

The DNA for the CDR3 is TGTGCCAGTAGAATCGACCCCGCGGCTAATGAAAAACTGTTTTTT. Its protein is CASRIDPAANEKLFF. The V and J genes are TRBV19 and TRBJ1-4, with D unclear. The CDR3 is made up of 15 amino acids. Germline loops: CDR1 LNHDA, CDR2 SQIVND (reference sequence). The V and J ends lost 6 bases and 3 bases respectively, with 14 bases between them.

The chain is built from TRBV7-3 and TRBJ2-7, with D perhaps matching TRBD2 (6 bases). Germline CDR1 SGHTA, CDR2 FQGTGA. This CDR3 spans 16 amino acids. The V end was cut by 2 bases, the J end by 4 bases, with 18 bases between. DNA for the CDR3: TGTGCCAGCAGCTTAGGTTTAGCGGCTGAAGGTTACGAGCAGTACTTC. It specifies CASSLGLAAEGYEQYF.

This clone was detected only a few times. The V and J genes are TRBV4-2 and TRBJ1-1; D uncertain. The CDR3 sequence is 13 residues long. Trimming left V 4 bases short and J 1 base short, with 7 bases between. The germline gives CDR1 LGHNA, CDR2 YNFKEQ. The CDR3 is CASSLSENTEAFF. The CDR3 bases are TGTGCCAGCAGCCTTTCAGAGAACACTGAAGCTTTCTTT.

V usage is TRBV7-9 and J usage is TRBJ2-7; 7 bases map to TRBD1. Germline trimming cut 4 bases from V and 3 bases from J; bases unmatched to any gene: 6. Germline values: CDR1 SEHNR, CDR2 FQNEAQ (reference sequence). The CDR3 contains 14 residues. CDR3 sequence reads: CASSSLDRVYEQYF. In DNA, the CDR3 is TGTGCCAGCAGCTCATTAGACAGGGTCTACGAGCAGTACTTC.

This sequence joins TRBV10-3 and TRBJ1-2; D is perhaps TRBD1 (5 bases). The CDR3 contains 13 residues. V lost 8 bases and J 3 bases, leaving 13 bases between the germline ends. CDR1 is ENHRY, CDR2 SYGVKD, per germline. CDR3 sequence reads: CAIGEGTDYGYTF. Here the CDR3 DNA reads TGTGCCATCGGGGAGGGGACCGACTATGGCTACACCTTC.

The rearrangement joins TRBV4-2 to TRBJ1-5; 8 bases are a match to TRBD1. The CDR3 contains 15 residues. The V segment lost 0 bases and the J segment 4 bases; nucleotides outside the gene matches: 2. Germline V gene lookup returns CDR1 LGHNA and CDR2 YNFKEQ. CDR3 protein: CASSQDGQGNQPQHF. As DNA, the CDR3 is TGTGCCAGCAGCCAAGACGGACAGGGAAATCAGCCCCAGCATTTT.

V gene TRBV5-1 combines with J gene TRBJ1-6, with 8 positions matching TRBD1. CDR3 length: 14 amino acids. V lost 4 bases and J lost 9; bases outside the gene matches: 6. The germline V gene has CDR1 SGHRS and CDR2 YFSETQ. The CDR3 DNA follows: TGCGCCAGCAGCAGGACAGGGCCGGGTTCACCCCTCCACTTT. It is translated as CASSRTGPGSPLHF. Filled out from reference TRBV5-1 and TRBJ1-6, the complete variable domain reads KAGVTQTPRYLIKTRGQQVTLSCSPISGHRSVSWYQQTPGQGLQFLFEYFSETQRNKGNFPGRFSGRQFSNSRSEMNVSTLELGDSALYLCASSRTGPGSPLHFGNGTRLTVT.

Here the CDR3 DNA reads TGTGCCAGCAGCTCGACAGGGGTTATGAATCAGCCCCAGCATTTT. Translated, it gives CASSSTGVMNQPQHF. The chain uses TRBV7-2 and TRBJ1-5; 8 bases are a match to TRBD1. The CDR3 contains 15 residues. Trimming removed 4 bases from V and 4 bases from J; junction bases left unmatched: 6. Germline CDR1 and CDR2: SGHTA and FQGNSA.

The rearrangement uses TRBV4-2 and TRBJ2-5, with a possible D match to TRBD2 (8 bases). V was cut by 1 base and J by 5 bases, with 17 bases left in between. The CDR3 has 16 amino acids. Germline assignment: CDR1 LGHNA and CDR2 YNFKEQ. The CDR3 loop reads CASSQGSGGGVETQYF. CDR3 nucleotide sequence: TGTGCCAGCAGCCAAGGATCGGGAGGGGGCGTGGAGACCCAGTACTTC.

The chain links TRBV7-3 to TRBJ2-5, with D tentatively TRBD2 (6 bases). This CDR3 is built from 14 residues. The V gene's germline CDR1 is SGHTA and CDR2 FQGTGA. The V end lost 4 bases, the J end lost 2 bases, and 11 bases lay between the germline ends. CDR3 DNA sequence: TGTGCCAGCAGCTCTAACGGGGGACAAGAGACCCAGTACTTC. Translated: CASSSNGGQETQYF.

DNA of the CDR3: TGTGCCAGCAGCTTCGGGGGGGCCCCAGCAGAGACCCAGTACTTC. The encoded protein is CASSFGGAPAETQYF. This chain links TRBV7-9 with TRBJ2-5; 8 positions agree with TRBD2. Looked up from germline, CDR1 is SEHNR and CDR2 is FQNEAQ (reference sequence). V trimming: 3 bases; J trimming: 4 bases; junction bases outside the gene matches: 7. CDR3 length equals 15 residues.

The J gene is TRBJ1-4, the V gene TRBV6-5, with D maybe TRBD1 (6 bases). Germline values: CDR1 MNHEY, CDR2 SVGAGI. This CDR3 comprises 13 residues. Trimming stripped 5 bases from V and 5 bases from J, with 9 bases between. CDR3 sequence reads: CASSQGQNEKLFF. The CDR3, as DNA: TGTGCCAGCAGTCAAGGACAGAATGAAAAACTGTTTTTT.

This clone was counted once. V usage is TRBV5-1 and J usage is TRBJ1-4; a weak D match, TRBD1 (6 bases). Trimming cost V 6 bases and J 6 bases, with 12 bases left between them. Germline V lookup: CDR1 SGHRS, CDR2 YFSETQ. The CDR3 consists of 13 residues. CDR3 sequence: CASNQGSDEKLFF. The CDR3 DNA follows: TGCGCCAGCAACCAGGGGTCGGATGAAAAACTGTTTTTT.

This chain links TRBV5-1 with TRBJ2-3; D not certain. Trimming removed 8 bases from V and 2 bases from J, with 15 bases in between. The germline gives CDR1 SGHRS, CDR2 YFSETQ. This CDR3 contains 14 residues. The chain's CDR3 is CASTPGGPTDTQYF. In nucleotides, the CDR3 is TGCGCCAGTACTCCGGGCGGACCCACAGATACGCAGTATTTT. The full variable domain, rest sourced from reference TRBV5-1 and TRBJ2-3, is KAGVTQTPRYLIKTRGQQVTLSCSPISGHRSVSWYQQTPGQGLQFLFEYFSETQRNKGNFPGRFSGRQFSNSRSEMNVSTLELGDSALYLCASTPGGPTDTQYFGPGTRLTVL.

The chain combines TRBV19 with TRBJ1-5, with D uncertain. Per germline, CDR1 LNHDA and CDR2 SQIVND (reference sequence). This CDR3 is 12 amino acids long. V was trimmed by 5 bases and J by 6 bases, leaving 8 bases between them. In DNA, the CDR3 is TGTGCCAGTAGTCTAAAGTCTCAGCCCCAGCATTTT. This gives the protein CASSLKSQPQHF.

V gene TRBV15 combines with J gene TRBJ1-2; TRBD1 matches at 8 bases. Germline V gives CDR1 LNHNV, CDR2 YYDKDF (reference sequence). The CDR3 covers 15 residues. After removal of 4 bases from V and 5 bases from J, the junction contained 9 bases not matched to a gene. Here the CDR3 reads CATSTRTGIFYGYTF. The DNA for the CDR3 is TGTGCCACCAGCACCAGGACAGGGATTTTTTATGGCTACACCTTC.

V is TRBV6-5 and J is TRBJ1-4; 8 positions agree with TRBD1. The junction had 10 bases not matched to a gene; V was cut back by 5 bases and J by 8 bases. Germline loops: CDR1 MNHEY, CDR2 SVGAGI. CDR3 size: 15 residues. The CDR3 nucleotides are TGTGCCAGCAGTCCATCCGGGGACAGGAGGGAAAAACTGTTTTTT. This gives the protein CASSPSGDRREKLFF.